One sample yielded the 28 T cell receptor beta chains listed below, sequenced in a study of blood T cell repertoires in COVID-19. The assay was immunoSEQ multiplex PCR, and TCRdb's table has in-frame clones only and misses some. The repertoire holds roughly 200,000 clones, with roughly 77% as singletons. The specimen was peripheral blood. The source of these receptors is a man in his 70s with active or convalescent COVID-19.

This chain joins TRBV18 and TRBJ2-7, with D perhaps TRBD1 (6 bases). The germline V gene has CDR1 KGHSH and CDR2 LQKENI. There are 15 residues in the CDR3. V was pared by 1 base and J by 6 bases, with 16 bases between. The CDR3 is CASSPLAGEFPEQYF. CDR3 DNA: TGTGCCAGCTCACCACTGGCAGGGGAGTTTCCCGAGCAGTACTTC.

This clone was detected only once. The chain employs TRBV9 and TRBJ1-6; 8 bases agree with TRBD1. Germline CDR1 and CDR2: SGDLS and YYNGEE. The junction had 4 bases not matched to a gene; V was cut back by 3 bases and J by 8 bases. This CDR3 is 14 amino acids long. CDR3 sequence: CASSAETGDSPLHF. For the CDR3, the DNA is TGTGCCAGCAGCGCCGAGACAGGGGATTCACCCCTCCACTTT. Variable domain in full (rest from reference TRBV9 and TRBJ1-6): DSGVTQTPKHLITATGQRVTLRCSPRSGDLSVYWYQQSLDQGLQFLIQYYNGEERAKGNILERFSAQQFPDLHSELNLSSLELGDSALYFCASSAETGDSPLHFGNGTRLTVT.

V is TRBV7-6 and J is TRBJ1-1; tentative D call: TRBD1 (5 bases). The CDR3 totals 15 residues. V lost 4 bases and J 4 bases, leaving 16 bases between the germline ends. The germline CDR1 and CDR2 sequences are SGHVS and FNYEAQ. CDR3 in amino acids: CASSSNGGGGTEAFF. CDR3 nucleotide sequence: TGTGCCAGCAGCTCAAACGGGGGAGGCGGCACTGAAGCTTTCTTT.

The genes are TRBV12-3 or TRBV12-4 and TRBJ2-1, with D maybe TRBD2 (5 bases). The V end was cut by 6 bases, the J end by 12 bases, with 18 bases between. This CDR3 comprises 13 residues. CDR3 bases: TGTGCCAGCAGAAGTCTTGGGAGCCCCCGGCAGTTCTTC. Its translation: CASRSLGSPRQFF.

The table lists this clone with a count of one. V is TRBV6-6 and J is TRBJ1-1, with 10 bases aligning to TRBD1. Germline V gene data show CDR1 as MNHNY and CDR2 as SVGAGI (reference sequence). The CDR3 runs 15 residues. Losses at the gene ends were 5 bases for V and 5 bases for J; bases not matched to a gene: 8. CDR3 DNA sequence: TGTGCCAGCAGTCAACGGGACAGGGGCCGGACTGAAGCTTTCTTT. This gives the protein CASSQRDRGRTEAFF.

As DNA, the CDR3 is TGTGCCAGCAGTCGCGGGTCGGGTCAGCCCCAGCATTTT. Its protein product is CASSRGSGQPQHF. The rearrangement links TRBV6-5 to TRBJ1-5, with D unresolved. The CDR3 has 13 residues. V shed 5 bases and J shed 6 bases, with 11 bases lying between them. Germline V lookup: CDR1 MNHEY, CDR2 SVGAGI.

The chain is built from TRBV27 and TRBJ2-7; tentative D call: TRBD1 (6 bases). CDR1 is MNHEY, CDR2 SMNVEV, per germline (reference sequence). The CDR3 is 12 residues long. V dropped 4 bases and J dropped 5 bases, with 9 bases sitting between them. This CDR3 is CASSYRVHEQYF. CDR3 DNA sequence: TGTGCCAGCAGTTACAGGGTCCACGAGCAGTACTTC.

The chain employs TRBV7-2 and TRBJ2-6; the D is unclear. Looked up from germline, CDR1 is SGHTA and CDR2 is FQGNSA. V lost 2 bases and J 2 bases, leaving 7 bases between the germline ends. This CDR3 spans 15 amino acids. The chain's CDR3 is CASSLSTAGANVLTF. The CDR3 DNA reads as TGTGCCAGCAGCTTATCAACAGCTGGGGCCAACGTCCTGACTTTC.

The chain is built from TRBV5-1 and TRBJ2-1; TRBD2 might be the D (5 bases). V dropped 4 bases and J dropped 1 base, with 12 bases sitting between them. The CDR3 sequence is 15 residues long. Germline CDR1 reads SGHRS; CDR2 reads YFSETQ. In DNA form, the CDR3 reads TGCGCCAGCAGCCTCGGACTGACATCCTACAATGAGCAGTTCTTC. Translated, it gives CASSLGLTSYNEQFF.

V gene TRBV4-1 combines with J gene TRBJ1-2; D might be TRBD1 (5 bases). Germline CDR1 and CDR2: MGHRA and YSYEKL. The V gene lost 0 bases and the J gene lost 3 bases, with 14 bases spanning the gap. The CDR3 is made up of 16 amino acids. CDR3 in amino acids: CASSQELHRSDYGYTF. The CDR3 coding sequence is TGCGCCAGCAGCCAAGAACTACACAGGTCTGACTATGGCTACACCTTC.

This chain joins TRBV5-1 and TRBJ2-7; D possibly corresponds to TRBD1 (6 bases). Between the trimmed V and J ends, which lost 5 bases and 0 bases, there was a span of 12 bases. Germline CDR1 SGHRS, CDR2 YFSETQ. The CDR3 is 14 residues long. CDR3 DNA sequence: TGCGCCAGCAGAATGGACAGAAGCTCCTACGAGCAGTACTTC. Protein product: CASRMDRSSYEQYF.

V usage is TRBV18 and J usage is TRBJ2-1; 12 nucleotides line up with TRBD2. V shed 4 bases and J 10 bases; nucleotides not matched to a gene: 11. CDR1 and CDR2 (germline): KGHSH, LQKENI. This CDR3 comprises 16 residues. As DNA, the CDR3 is TGTGCCAGCTCACGTACTAGCGGGAGGCTCCAGGGAGAGCAGTTCTTC. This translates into CASSRTSGRLQGEQFF.

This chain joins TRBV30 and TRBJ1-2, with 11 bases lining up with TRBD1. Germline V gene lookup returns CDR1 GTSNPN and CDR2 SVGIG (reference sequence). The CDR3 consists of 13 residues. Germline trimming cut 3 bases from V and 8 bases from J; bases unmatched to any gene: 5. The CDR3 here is CAWSLGTGGGYTF. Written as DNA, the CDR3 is TGTGCCTGGAGCTTAGGGACAGGGGGAGGCTACACCTTC.

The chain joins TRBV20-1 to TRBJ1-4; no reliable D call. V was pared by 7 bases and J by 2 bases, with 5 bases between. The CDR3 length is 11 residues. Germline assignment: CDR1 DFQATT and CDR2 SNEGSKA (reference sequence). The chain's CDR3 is CSGLTNEKLFF. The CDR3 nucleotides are TGCAGTGGGCTGACTAATGAAAAACTGTTTTTT.

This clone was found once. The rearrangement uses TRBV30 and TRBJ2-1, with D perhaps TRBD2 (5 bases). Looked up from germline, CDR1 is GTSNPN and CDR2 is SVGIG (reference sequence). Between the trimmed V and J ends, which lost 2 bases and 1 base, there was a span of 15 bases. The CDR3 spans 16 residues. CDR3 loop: CAWSPSRTGSYNEQFF. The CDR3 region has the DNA TGTGCCTGGAGTCCGTCTCGGACTGGGTCCTACAATGAGCAGTTCTTC.

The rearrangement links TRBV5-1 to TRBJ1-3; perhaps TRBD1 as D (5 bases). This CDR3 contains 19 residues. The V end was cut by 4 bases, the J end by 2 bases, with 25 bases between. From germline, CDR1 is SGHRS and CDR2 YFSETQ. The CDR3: CASSPHSLWEGTTGNTIYF. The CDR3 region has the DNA TGCGCCAGCAGCCCCCACTCTCTCTGGGAGGGGACTACTGGAAACACCATATATTTT.

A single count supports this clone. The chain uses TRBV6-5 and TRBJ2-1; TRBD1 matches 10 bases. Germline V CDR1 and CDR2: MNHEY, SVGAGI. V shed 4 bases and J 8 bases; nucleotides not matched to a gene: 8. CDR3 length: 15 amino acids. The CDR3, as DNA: TGTGCCAGCAGTTCAGGACAGGGGGGACAGGATGAGCAGTTCTTC. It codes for CASSSGQGGQDEQFF.

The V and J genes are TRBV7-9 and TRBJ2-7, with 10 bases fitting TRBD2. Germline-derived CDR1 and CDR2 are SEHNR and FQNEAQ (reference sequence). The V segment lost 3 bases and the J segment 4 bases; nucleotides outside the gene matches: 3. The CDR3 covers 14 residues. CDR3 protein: CASSFLAGEYEQYF. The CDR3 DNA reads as TGTGCCAGCAGCTTCCTAGCGGGAGAATACGAGCAGTACTTC.

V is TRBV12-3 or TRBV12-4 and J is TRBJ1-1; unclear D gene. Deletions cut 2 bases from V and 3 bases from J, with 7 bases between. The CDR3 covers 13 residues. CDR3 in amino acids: CASSLNPDTEAFF. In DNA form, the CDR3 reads TGTGCCAGCAGTTTAAATCCGGACACTGAAGCTTTCTTT.

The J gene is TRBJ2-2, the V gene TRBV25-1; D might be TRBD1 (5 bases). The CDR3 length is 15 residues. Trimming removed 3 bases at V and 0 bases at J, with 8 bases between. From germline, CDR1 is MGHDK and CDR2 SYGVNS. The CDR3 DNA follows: TGTGCCAGCAGTGAGTGGACAACGAACACCGGGGAGCTGTTTTTT. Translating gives CASSEWTTNTGELFF.

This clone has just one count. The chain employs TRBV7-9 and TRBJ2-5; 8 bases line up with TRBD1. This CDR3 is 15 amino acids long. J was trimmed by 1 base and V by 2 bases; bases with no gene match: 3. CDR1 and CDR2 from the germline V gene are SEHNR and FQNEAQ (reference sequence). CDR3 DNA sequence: TGTGCCAGCAGCTTAATCGGACAGGGCCAAGAGACCCAGTACTTC. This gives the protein CASSLIGQGQETQYF.

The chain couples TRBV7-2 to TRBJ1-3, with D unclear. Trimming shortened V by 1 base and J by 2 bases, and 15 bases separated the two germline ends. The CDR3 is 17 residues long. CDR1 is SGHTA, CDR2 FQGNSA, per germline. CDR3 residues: CASSLGIAVSTGNTIYF. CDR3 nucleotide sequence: TGTGCCAGCAGCTTAGGTATAGCTGTGTCGACTGGAAACACCATATATTTT.

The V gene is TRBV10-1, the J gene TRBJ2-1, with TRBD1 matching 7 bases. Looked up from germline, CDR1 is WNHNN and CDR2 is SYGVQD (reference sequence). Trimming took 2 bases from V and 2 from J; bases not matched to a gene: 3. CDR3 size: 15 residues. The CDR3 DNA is TGCGCCAGCAGTGAGGGGACAGAACCCTACAATGAGCAGTTCTTC. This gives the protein CASSEGTEPYNEQFF.

CDR3 nucleotide sequence: TGCGCCAGCAGCTCAGGGGGTGGGGTCCTAGCGGGCCAAGAGACCCAGTACTTC. Amino acid sequence: CASSSGGGVLAGQETQYF. The J gene is TRBJ2-5, the V gene TRBV5-1; D might be TRBD2 (8 bases). There are 18 residues in the CDR3. V was shortened by 3 bases and J by 1 base, with 22 bases between the two germline ends. Germline lookup yields CDR1 SGHRS and CDR2 YFSETQ.

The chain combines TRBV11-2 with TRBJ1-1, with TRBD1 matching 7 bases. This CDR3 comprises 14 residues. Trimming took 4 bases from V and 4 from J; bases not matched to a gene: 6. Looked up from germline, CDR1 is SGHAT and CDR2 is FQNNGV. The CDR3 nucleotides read TGTGCCAGCAGCTCCACGACAGGGTCCACTGAAGCTTTCTTT. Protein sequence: CASSSTTGSTEAFF.

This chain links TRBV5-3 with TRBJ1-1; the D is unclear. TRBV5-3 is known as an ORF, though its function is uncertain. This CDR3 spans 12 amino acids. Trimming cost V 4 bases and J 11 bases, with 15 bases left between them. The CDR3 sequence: CARSPLEALAFF. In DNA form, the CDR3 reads TGTGCCAGAAGCCCCTTAGAGGCACTTGCTTTCTTT.

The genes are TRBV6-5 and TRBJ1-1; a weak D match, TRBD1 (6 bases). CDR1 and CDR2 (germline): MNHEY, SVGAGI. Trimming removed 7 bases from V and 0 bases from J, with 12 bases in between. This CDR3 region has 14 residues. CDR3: CASKVGQMNTEAFF. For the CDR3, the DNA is TGTGCCAGCAAAGTCGGACAGATGAACACTGAAGCTTTCTTT.

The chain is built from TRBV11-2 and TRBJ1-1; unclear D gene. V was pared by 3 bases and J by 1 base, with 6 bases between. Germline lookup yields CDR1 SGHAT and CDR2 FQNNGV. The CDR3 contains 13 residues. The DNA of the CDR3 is TGTGCCAGCAGCTTTTCAGGGAACACTGAAGCTTTCTTT. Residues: CASSFSGNTEAFF.